These 20 T cell receptor beta chains originate from one sample sequenced in a study of T cells of healthy individuals. One entry per CDR3 protein results from TCRdb running MiXCR on the 5' RACE reads. The profile shows fewer than 70,000 distinct CDR3 sequences, over 12% of them singletons. The receptors come from a human donor in good health.

There are a few counts of this clonotype. This chain joins TRBV11-2 and TRBJ1-1; D not resolved. In germline, CDR1 is SGHAT, CDR2 FQNNGV. Deletions cut 2 bases from V and 4 bases from J, with 5 bases between. The length of the CDR3 is 12 residues. CDR3 in DNA: TGTGCCAGCAGCTTAAGGATCACTGAAGCTTTCTTT. Encoded protein: CASSLRITEAFF.

This clonotype was observed at least ten times. The chain is built from TRBV6-6 and TRBJ2-5; TRBD1 matches at 9 bases. Germline CDR1 is MNHNY and CDR2 is SVGAGI (reference sequence). This CDR3 has 14 amino acids. The V gene end was trimmed by 8 bases and the J gene end by 5 bases; junction bases not matched to a gene: 9. This CDR3 is CASADRGIGETQYF. The CDR3 coding sequence is TGTGCCAGCGCCGACAGGGGGATCGGGGAGACCCAGTACTTC.

The table lists this clonotype with many counts. The chain combines TRBV5-4 with TRBJ2-7, with TRBD2 matching over 8 bases. CDR1 and CDR2 from the germline V gene are SGHNT and YYREEE (reference sequence). The V gene end was trimmed by 2 bases and the J gene end by 6 bases; junction bases not matched to a gene: 10. The CDR3 contains 15 residues. CDR3 region: CASSFSGSGDSEQYF. In DNA, the CDR3 is TGTGCCAGCAGCTTTTCTGGTAGCGGGGATAGCGAGCAGTACTTC.

This clonotype showed up many times. The chain has TRBV20-1 and TRBJ2-3, with 10 bases fitting TRBD1. This CDR3 is built from 19 residues. The trim removed 1 base at V and 2 bases at J, leaving 15 bases unmatched. CDR1 is DFQATT, CDR2 SNEGSKA, per germline (reference sequence). DNA of the CDR3: TGCAGTGCTAGAGCCATTCCCGGGACAGGGGTCGGAGTCACAGATACGCAGTATTTT. Amino acids: CSARAIPGTGVGVTDTQYF.

This chain connects TRBV7-3 to TRBJ1-6; TRBD1 matches 8 bases. Germline trimming cut 1 base from V and 9 bases from J; bases unmatched to any gene: 5. CDR1 SGHTA and CDR2 FQGTGA come from the germline V gene. The CDR3 is made up of 15 amino acids. As DNA, the CDR3 is TGTGCCAGCAGCTTAAGCAGGGGGCTCCCTTCACCCCTCCACTTT. Residues: CASSLSRGLPSPLHF. Variable domain in full (rest from reference TRBV7-3 and TRBJ1-6): GAGVSQTPSNKVTEKGKYVELRCDPISGHTALYWYRQSLGQGPEFLIYFQGTGAADDSGLPNDRFFAVRPEGSVSTLKIQRTERGDSAVYLCASSLSRGLPSPLHFGNGTRLTVT.

This clonotype was counted between two and nine times. V usage is TRBV5-1 and J usage is TRBJ2-3; 11 bases are a match to TRBD1. Germline V gene lookup returns CDR1 SGHRS and CDR2 YFSETQ. J lost 5 bases, V lost 4 bases, and 6 bases had no gene match. This CDR3 has 15 residues. CDR3 loop: CASSGSGTGGDTQYF. CDR3 in DNA: TGCGCCAGCAGCGGCTCCGGGACAGGGGGAGATACGCAGTATTTT.

This clonotype was picked up a small number of times. The CDR3 bases are TGTGCCAGCACCCAGCCGGTCGGCCGCCCTGGGGCCAACGTCCTGACTTTC. Protein product: CASTQPVGRPGANVLTF. V gene TRBV5-6 combines with J gene TRBJ2-6; D not resolved. V was cut by 6 bases and J by 2 bases, with 18 bases left in between. Germline CDR1 is SGHDT and CDR2 is YYEEEE. This CDR3 is 17 amino acids long.

In its sample, this clonotype was seen a few times. The rearrangement uses TRBV5-1 and TRBJ2-7; possibly TRBD1 or TRBD2 for D (5 bases each). V gave up 4 bases and J gave up 2 bases, with 16 bases separating them. CDR3 length equals 15 residues. CDR1 and CDR2 from the germline V gene are SGHRS and YFSETQ. The CDR3: CASSLGRDGPYEQYF. The CDR3 nucleotides are TGCGCCAGCAGCCTAGGCCGGGACGGCCCCTACGAGCAGTACTTC.

This clonotype has more than one count but fewer than ten. The rearrangement joins TRBV6-2 or TRBV6-3 to TRBJ2-3, with D maybe TRBD1 (5 bases). The CDR3 length is 12 residues. CDR1 MNHEY and CDR2 SVGEGT come from the germline V gene. V lost 8 bases, J lost 3 bases, and 9 bases lay in between. The CDR3 DNA reads as TGTGCCAGCGGGCAGGGAACAGATACGCAGTATTTT. Its translation: CASGQGTDTQYF.

As to this clonotype: Since a much larger clone is just one base distant, this may be a read error. Since the CDR3 does not end with the conserved phenylalanine or tryptophan, this likely comes from a read error. The chain is built from TRBV7-8 and TRBJ1-2; no reliable D call. The CDR3 is made up of 17 amino acids. With 1 base removed from V and 3 bases from J, the gap between germline ends came to 18 bases. Germline loops: CDR1 SGHVS, CDR2 FQNEAQ. DNA for the CDR3: TGTGCCAGCAGCTTAGTCGTAGGATCCCAGGTCCACTATGGCTACACCTCC. Encoded protein: CASSLVVGSQVHYGYTS.

CDR3 residues: CASSVIRFTDTQYF. In DNA, the CDR3 is TGCGCCAGCAGTGTAATTAGGTTCACAGATACGCAGTATTTT. The chain carries TRBV5-1 and TRBJ2-3; D uncertain. V lost 5 bases and J 2 bases, leaving 12 bases between the germline ends. Per the germline V gene, CDR1 is SGHRS and CDR2 is YFSETQ. The CDR3 totals 14 residues.

The chain couples TRBV5-1 to TRBJ2-3; D gene uncertain. The V gene lost 3 bases and the J gene lost 2 bases, with 4 bases spanning the gap. Germline CDR1 and CDR2: SGHRS and YFSETQ. The CDR3 runs 12 residues. For the CDR3, the DNA is TGCGCCAGCAGCTGGAACACAGATACGCAGTATTTT. It specifies CASSWNTDTQYF.

V gene TRBV5-1 combines with J gene TRBJ2-1; D may correspond to TRBD1 or TRBD2 (6 bases each). Trimming took 0 bases from V and 6 from J, leaving 19 bases between them. The CDR3 is 17 amino acids. Germline V lookup: CDR1 SGHRS, CDR2 YFSETQ. CDR3: CASSLAGGGGEANEQFF. CDR3 nucleotide sequence: TGCGCCAGCAGCTTGGCCGGAGGGGGAGGAGAGGCCAATGAGCAGTTCTTC.

This clonotype has at least ten counts. The chain joins TRBV4-1 to TRBJ2-7; TRBD2 might be the D (5 bases). V lost 2 bases to trimming and J lost 2 bases, with 19 bases between them. The V gene's germline CDR1 is MGHRA and CDR2 YSYEKL. The CDR3 spans 17 residues. The CDR3 DNA sequence: TGCGCCAGCAGCCAACAGACGAGTAGTGGGAGAGCCTACGAGCAGTACTTC. Encoded protein: CASSQQTSSGRAYEQYF.

This clonotype was counted a few times. The chain links TRBV4-1 to TRBJ2-2; the D is unclear. V was cut by 1 base and J by 2 bases, with 5 bases left in between. The CDR3 has 14 amino acids. CDR1 and CDR2 from the germline V gene are MGHRA and YSYEKL. CDR3 amino acids: CASSQGPNTGELFF. Written as DNA, the CDR3 is TGCGCCAGCAGCCAAGGACCAAACACCGGGGAGCTGTTTTTT.

This clonotype was seen at least ten times. The chain joins TRBV7-2 to TRBJ2-7; 7 positions agree with TRBD1. CDR3 size: 15 residues. Trimming at V came to 5 bases and at J to 1 base, leaving 8 bases not matched to a gene. Germline assignment: CDR1 SGHTA and CDR2 FQGNSA. The CDR3 protein is CASSRDRSLSYEQYF. CDR3 DNA: TGTGCCAGCAGCCGGGACAGATCCTTATCCTACGAGCAGTACTTC.

This clonotype occurred a few times. CDR3 coding DNA: TGTGCCAGCAGTGTGGACAGGGGGCGAACTGGGGCCAACGTCCTGACTTTC. Protein sequence: CASSVDRGRTGANVLTF. This sequence joins TRBV6-1 and TRBJ2-6, with 11 bases identical to TRBD1. Unmatched junction bases numbered 4, after V lost 4 bases and J lost 2 bases. Germline V gene sequence: CDR1 MNHNS, CDR2 SASEGT. The CDR3 is made up of 17 amino acids.

The rearrangement joins TRBV7-9 to TRBJ2-3; D not certain. CDR1 and CDR2 from the germline V gene are SEHNR and FQNEAQ (reference sequence). This CDR3 spans 13 amino acids. Trimming stripped 5 bases from V and 6 bases from J, with 12 bases between. The CDR3 sequence: CASSLPQGDTQYF. The CDR3 DNA reads TGTGCCAGCAGCCTACCACAAGGTGATACGCAGTATTTT. Combining the CDR3 with reference TRBV7-9 and TRBJ2-3 gives the whole variable domain DTGVSQNPRHKITKRGQNVTFRCDPISEHNRLYWYRQTLGQGPEFLTYFQNEAQLEKSRLLSDRFSAERPKGSFSTLEIQRTEQGDSAMYLCASSLPQGDTQYFGPGTRLTVL.

This chain links TRBV20-1 with TRBJ2-7; D perhaps matches TRBD1 (6 bases). The ends were cut back, 7 bases at V and 3 bases at J, with 13 bases in the middle. CDR3 length: 12 residues. The germline gives CDR1 DFQATT, CDR2 SNEGSKA (reference sequence). The CDR3 coding sequence is TGCAGTGGGGAACAGGGTGACTACGAGCAGTACTTC. Encoded protein: CSGEQGDYEQYF.

The chain has TRBV4-3 and TRBJ2-7, with 10 bases matching TRBD1. The CDR3 is 14 amino acids. The V segment lost 4 bases and the J segment 8 bases; nucleotides outside the gene matches: 8. Germline V gene lookup returns CDR1 LGHNA and CDR2 YSLEER. Here the CDR3 DNA reads TGCGCCAGCAGCCGAGGACAGGGGGATTTTCAGCAGTACTTC. Its translation is CASSRGQGDFQQYF.